These 9 T cell receptor beta chains were all obtained from the same sample, sequenced in a study of OX40 agonist ivuxolimab in advanced cancers. The table came from immunoSEQ multiplex PCR; TCRdb's copy has only in-frame clones and leaves some out. The repertoire has approximately 68,000 clones, 80% to 90% of them found once; the top ten carry 4% to 5%. Sequencing was performed on CD4+ or CD8+ T cells sorted from blood, taken in a trial of the OX40 agonist ivuxolimab. The receptors come from an adult with an advanced solid tumor such as melanoma, head and neck, liver or kidney cancer.

The chain employs TRBV30 and TRBJ1-1; no clear D. Germline values: CDR1 GTSNPN, CDR2 SVGIG (reference sequence). V gave up 0 bases and J gave up 13 bases, with 18 bases separating them. The CDR3 sequence is 13 residues long. The DNA for the CDR3 is TGTGCCTGGAGTGTAGTCCCCGGCAGAGGAGGTTTCTTT. Its translation: CAWSVVPGRGGFF.

The genes are TRBV30 and TRBJ1-5, with a tentative D call TRBD1 (6 bases). This CDR3 is built from 13 residues. The ends were cut back, 1 base at V and 6 bases at J, with 10 bases in the middle. Germline CDR1 is GTSNPN and CDR2 is SVGIG (reference sequence). CDR3 loop: CAWSGQGFQPQHF. Written as DNA, the CDR3 is TGTGCCTGGAGTGGTCAGGGGTTTCAGCCCCAGCATTTT.

The chain recombines TRBV28 with TRBJ2-3; unclear D gene. This CDR3 region has 12 residues. The germline V gene encodes CDR1 MDHEN and CDR2 SYDVKM. Trimming took off 5 bases at V and 4 bases at J, with 7 bases between the two ends. The CDR3 region is CASSPTADTQYF. Here the CDR3 DNA reads TGTGCCAGCAGTCCCACCGCAGATACGCAGTATTTT.

In its sample, this clone was seen once. This chain connects TRBV7-2 to TRBJ2-3; D may correspond to TRBD1 or TRBD2 (5 bases each). The germline gives CDR1 SGHTA, CDR2 FQGNSA. The V end lost 0 bases, the J end lost 1 base, and 8 bases lay between the germline ends. This CDR3 is built from 15 residues. CDR3 amino acids: CASSLALGGTDTQYF. In DNA form, the CDR3 reads TGTGCCAGCAGCTTAGCGTTGGGGGGCACAGATACGCAGTATTTT.

This chain joins TRBV23-1 and TRBJ1-2; tentative D call: TRBD1 (5 bases). TRBV23-1 is an ORF; its function is uncertain. This CDR3 is built from 17 residues. V was clipped by 4 bases and J by 0 bases, with 18 bases between them. CDR3 in amino acids: CASSPRQSETANYGYTF. The CDR3 region has the DNA TGCGCCAGCAGTCCCCGACAGTCAGAAACTGCTAACTATGGCTACACCTTC.

The V gene is TRBV6-5, the J gene TRBJ1-2, with D uncertain. Trimming pared 0 bases from V and 1 base from J, leaving 9 bases between. The CDR3 consists of 15 residues. Germline values: CDR1 MNHEY, CDR2 SVGAGI. In DNA, the CDR3 is TGTGCCAGCAGTTACTCAGCCTCCTTTAACTATGGCTACACCTTC. Translation: CASSYSASFNYGYTF.

The chain combines TRBV9 with TRBJ2-3; 8 positions agree with TRBD1. CDR3 size: 15 residues. The V gene end was trimmed by 0 bases and the J gene end by 0 bases; junction bases not matched to a gene: 0. The V gene's germline CDR1 is SGDLS and CDR2 YYNGEE. The CDR3 DNA sequence: TGTGCCAGCAGCGTAGGGACAGGGAGCACAGATACGCAGTATTTT. It is translated as CASSVGTGSTDTQYF. Full variable domain (missing parts from reference TRBV9 and TRBJ2-3): DSGVTQTPKHLITATGQRVTLRCSPRSGDLSVYWYQQSLDQGLQFLIQYYNGEERAKGNILERFSAQQFPDLHSELNLSSLELGDSALYFCASSVGTGSTDTQYFGPGTRLTVL.

This clone has just a few counts. The rearrangement links TRBV5-1 to TRBJ2-7; 8 bases are a match to TRBD2. The V gene's germline CDR1 is SGHRS and CDR2 YFSETQ. V gave up 4 bases and J gave up 4 bases; unmatched junction bases: 10. The CDR3 length is 15 residues. CDR3 DNA: TGCGCCAGCAGCCAGTTCGGGACTAGAGGTTACGAGCAGTACTTC. It is translated as CASSQFGTRGYEQYF.

CDR3 DNA: TGTGCCAGCAGTCCCGGGGGGCTCACTGAAGCTTTCTTT. This encodes CASSPGGLTEAFF. The chain couples TRBV14 to TRBJ1-1, with D tentatively TRBD1 (6 bases). V dropped 6 bases and J dropped 4 bases, with 12 bases sitting between them. Germline V lookup: CDR1 SGHDN, CDR2 FVKESK. The CDR3 runs 13 residues.